One sample yielded the 25 T cell receptor beta chains listed below, sequenced in a study of blood T cell repertoires in COVID-19. The repertoire was sequenced with immunoSEQ multiplex PCR; TCRdb's copy has only in-frame clones and lacks some. Here the sample spans about 42,000 clones, about 90% being singletons. Sequenced input: peripheral blood. These receptors came from a man between 45 and 60 years old with active COVID-19.

This rearrangement joins TRBV18 to TRBJ1-6, with D possibly being TRBD1 (6 bases). Trimming took 3 bases from V and 8 from J, leaving 11 bases between them. The germline gives CDR1 KGHSH, CDR2 LQKENI. This CDR3 is 14 amino acids long. The CDR3 sequence is CASSPEQGYSPLHF. CDR3 nucleotides: TGTGCCAGCTCACCTGAACAGGGTTATTCACCCCTCCACTTT.

V and J are TRBV6-5 and TRBJ1-1; 7 positions agree with TRBD1. V was pared by 5 bases and J by 5 bases, with 5 bases of the junction left unmatched. The CDR3 extends over 13 amino acids. Germline-derived CDR1 and CDR2 are MNHEY and SVGAGI. This CDR3 is CASSNRGGTEAFF. CDR3 nucleotide sequence: TGTGCCAGCAGTAACAGGGGTGGAACTGAAGCTTTCTTT.

The chain links TRBV4-3 to TRBJ1-2, with D unresolved. The ends were cut back, 0 bases at V and 6 bases at J, with 14 bases in the middle. CDR1 is LGHNA, CDR2 YSLEER, per germline. The CDR3 runs 15 residues. This CDR3 is CASSQDGWNGNGYTF. DNA of the CDR3: TGCGCCAGCAGCCAAGATGGGTGGAACGGGAATGGCTACACCTTC.

The rearrangement joins TRBV6-4 to TRBJ2-3; perhaps TRBD2 as D (7 bases). Trimming stripped 2 bases from V and 1 base from J, with 13 bases between. The CDR3 is 16 amino acids. CDR1 is MRHNA and CDR2 is SNTAGT in the germline V gene. The CDR3 loop is CASSDAAGARTDTQYF. CDR3 nucleotide sequence: TGTGCCAGCAGTGACGCGGCGGGGGCCCGCACAGATACGCAGTATTTT.

This chain joins TRBV30 and TRBJ2-3; 8 nucleotides match TRBD1. The germline gives CDR1 GTSNPN, CDR2 SVGIG (reference sequence). With 4 bases clipped from V and 6 bases from J, the junction kept 9 bases outside the gene matches. CDR3 length equals 14 residues. This CDR3 is CAWNRGDLWDTQYF. The CDR3 DNA reads as TGTGCCTGGAACAGGGGGGATCTATGGGATACGCAGTATTTT.

The gene calls are TRBV28 and TRBJ1-4; TRBD1 aligns across 8 bases. Per the germline V gene, CDR1 is MDHEN and CDR2 is SYDVKM. The V and J ends lost 5 bases and 6 bases, in that order; junction bases with no gene match: 5. This CDR3 is 14 amino acids long. CDR3 region: CASSLDRGDEKLFF. CDR3 nucleotide sequence: TGTGCCAGCAGTCTCGACAGGGGTGATGAAAAACTGTTTTTT.

This clone was found once. The CDR3 bases are TGTGCCAGCAGGAAAGCTGTGGCAGGCAATCAGCCCCAGCATTTT. Translating it yields CASRKAVAGNQPQHF. The chain employs TRBV21-1 and TRBJ1-5; whether TRBD1, the table's D call, matches the DNA was not checked. TRBV21-1 is tagged as a pseudogene. The CDR3 contains 15 residues.

V usage is TRBV7-2 and J usage is TRBJ2-5, with 7 bases that match TRBD2. The V gene end was trimmed by 4 bases and the J gene end by 13 bases; junction bases not matched to a gene: 9. Germline-derived CDR1 and CDR2 are SGHTA and FQGNSA. The CDR3 totals 12 residues. The CDR3 reads CASSSLAGVGYF. The CDR3 DNA reads as TGTGCCAGCAGCTCCTTGGCGGGGGTAGGGTACTTC.

V and J are TRBV5-1 and TRBJ2-5; 10 bases line up with TRBD1. The V segment lost 3 bases and the J segment 5 bases; nucleotides outside the gene matches: 7. From germline, CDR1 is SGHRS and CDR2 YFSETQ. The CDR3 totals 15 residues. The CDR3 sequence: CASSSSGTGVETQYF. CDR3 nucleotide sequence: TGCGCCAGCAGCTCGTCCGGGACAGGGGTGGAGACCCAGTACTTC.

This clone was detected only a few times. The V gene is TRBV7-9, the J gene TRBJ1-2; D is unclear. Trimming left V 11 bases short and J 5 bases short, with 12 bases between. Germline loops: CDR1 SEHNR, CDR2 FQNEAQ (reference sequence). CDR3 size: 11 residues. CDR3 sequence (DNA): TGTGCCTTCGAAACAAATTATGGCTACACCTTC. As protein: CAFETNYGYTF.

The chain carries TRBV2 and TRBJ1-5; 7 bases line up with TRBD1. This CDR3 contains 15 residues. Germline V CDR1 and CDR2: SNHLY, FYNNEI. J was trimmed by 4 bases and V by 3 bases; bases with no gene match: 6. The CDR3 sequence is CASSDRDSGNQPQHF. Written as DNA, the CDR3 is TGTGCCAGCAGTGACCGGGACAGCGGGAATCAGCCCCAGCATTTT.

This chain links TRBV13 with TRBJ2-6; TRBD1 agrees at 8 bases. Trimming cost V 5 bases and J 0 bases; bases outside gene matches: 9. Germline V CDR1 and CDR2: PRHDT, FYEKMQ (reference sequence). The CDR3 consists of 18 residues. The CDR3 sequence: CASSKGQGRLSGANVLTF. The CDR3 DNA sequence: TGTGCCAGCAGCAAAGGACAGGGTAGACTCTCTGGGGCCAACGTCCTGACTTTC. Together with reference TRBV13 and TRBJ2-6, the CDR3 gives the full variable domain: AAGVIQSPRHLIKEKRETATLKCYPIPRHDTVYWYQQGPGQDPQFLISFYEKMQSDKGSIPDRFSAQQFSDYHSELNMSSLELGDSALYFCASSKGQGRLSGANVLTFGAGSRLTVL.

V is TRBV20-1 and J is TRBJ2-5; 8 bases match TRBD1. This CDR3 has 15 residues. V was clipped by 3 bases and J by 4 bases; unmatched bases: 10. CDR1 and CDR2 (germline): DFQATT, SNEGSKA (reference sequence). DNA for the CDR3: TGCAGTGCTAGTCCCGGGACAGGAGGAAGAGAGACCCAGTACTTC. Protein sequence: CSASPGTGGRETQYF.

The V and J genes are TRBV7-3 and TRBJ1-2; tentative D call: TRBD1 (5 bases). With 10 bases removed from V and 4 bases from J, the gap between germline ends came to 22 bases. The CDR3 runs 15 residues. Looked up from germline, CDR1 is SGHTA and CDR2 is FQGTGA. Here the CDR3 DNA reads TGTGCCACCGGTATTGGGGGACTGGCGGTCTATGGCTACACCTTC. Its protein product is CATGIGGLAVYGYTF.

This clone was counted a single time. The V call is TRBV5-1, the J call TRBJ1-4, with a tentative D call TRBD1 (5 bases). The CDR3 has 15 amino acids. Germline-derived CDR1 and CDR2 are SGHRS and YFSETQ. The germline V and J ends were trimmed by 0 bases and 6 bases, with 12 bases remaining between them. The DNA of the CDR3 is TGCGCCAGCAGCTTGGATCCGCGGGACTATGAAAAACTGTTTTTT. This translates into CASSLDPRDYEKLFF.

The chain recombines TRBV19 with TRBJ2-3; D might be TRBD2 (7 bases). Trimming stripped 3 bases from V and 1 base from J, with 11 bases between. CDR1 and CDR2 (germline): LNHDA, SQIVND (reference sequence). This CDR3 has 15 residues. As DNA, the CDR3 is TGTGCCAGTAGTATGGGGGGGCTCGGCACAGATACGCAGTATTTT. It codes for CASSMGGLGTDTQYF. Full variable domain (missing parts from reference TRBV19 and TRBJ2-3): DGGITQSPKYLFRKEGQNVTLSCEQNLNHDAMYWYRQDPGQGLRLIYYSQIVNDFQKGDIAEGYSVSREKKESFPLTVTSAQKNPTAFYLCASSMGGLGTDTQYFGPGTRLTVL.

This chain joins TRBV6-6 and TRBJ1-1; unclear D gene. V lost 6 bases, J lost 8 bases, and 19 bases lay in between. Germline assignment: CDR1 MNHNY and CDR2 SVGAGI (reference sequence). This CDR3 has 14 amino acids. This CDR3 reads CASSRTGSLGEAFF. The CDR3 DNA sequence: TGTGCCAGCAGCAGGACTGGGAGTTTGGGGGAAGCTTTCTTT.

This clone was seen only once. The chain links TRBV11-2 to TRBJ2-5, with TRBD1 identical over 10 bases. Trimming cost V 1 base and J 2 bases; bases outside gene matches: 10. This CDR3 has 18 amino acids. Germline V CDR1 and CDR2: SGHAT, FQNNGV. The CDR3 DNA sequence: TGTGCCAGCAGCTTAGGCGTCTATTGGGGACAGGGGCAAGAGACCCAGTACTTC. Protein: CASSLGVYWGQGQETQYF.

The chain combines TRBV4-2 with TRBJ1-1, with 8 bases aligning to TRBD1. The trim removed 4 bases at V and 1 base at J, leaving 2 bases unmatched. Germline CDR1 reads LGHNA; CDR2 reads YNFKEQ. The length of the CDR3 is 14 residues. CDR3 amino acids: CASSPGQENTEAFF. The CDR3, as DNA: TGTGCCAGCAGCCCGGGACAGGAGAACACTGAAGCTTTCTTT.

The V and J genes are TRBV7-8 and TRBJ1-4; perhaps TRBD1 as D (6 bases). The length of the CDR3 is 15 residues. Germline values: CDR1 SGHVS, CDR2 FQNEAQ. V lost 1 base to trimming and J lost 7 bases, with 13 bases between them. Here the CDR3 reads CASSLVIGGGEKLFF. The CDR3 DNA is TGTGCCAGCAGCTTAGTTATAGGGGGGGGTGAAAAACTGTTTTTT.

The chain carries TRBV11-2 and TRBJ2-7; 8 nucleotides align to TRBD1. The CDR3 contains 17 residues. Germline lookup yields CDR1 SGHAT and CDR2 FQNNGV. The V segment lost 1 base and the J segment 2 bases; nucleotides outside the gene matches: 10. CDR3 protein: CASSLGPQGAGAYEQYF. The DNA for the CDR3 is TGTGCCAGCAGCTTAGGGCCTCAGGGGGCTGGGGCCTACGAGCAGTACTTC.

The rearrangement joins TRBV12-3 or TRBV12-4 to TRBJ2-7; perhaps TRBD1 as D (6 bases). V dropped 5 bases and J dropped 5 bases, with 7 bases sitting between them. CDR3 length: 11 residues. The CDR3 region is CASSTGNEQYF. The DNA for the CDR3 is TGTGCCAGCAGTACAGGGAACGAGCAGTACTTC.

CDR3 coding DNA: TGTGCCTGGAGTAACCCGGGGAGGAGCTCCTACGAGCAGTACTTC. It is translated as CAWSNPGRSSYEQYF. The genes are TRBV30 and TRBJ2-7, with D perhaps TRBD2 (6 bases). Trimming removed 2 bases from V and 0 bases from J, with 14 bases in between. The CDR3 extends over 15 amino acids. Germline loops: CDR1 GTSNPN, CDR2 SVGIG (reference sequence).

The rearrangement uses TRBV28 and TRBJ2-7; D may be TRBD1 (6 bases). The CDR3 extends over 16 amino acids. The germline CDR1 and CDR2 sequences are MDHEN and SYDVKM. Trimming cost V 4 bases and J 1 base, with 17 bases left between them. CDR3 sequence (DNA): TGTGCCAGCAGTTCCATACAGGGTGACTCGTCCTACGAGCAGTACTTC. Its translation: CASSSIQGDSSYEQYF.

J is TRBJ1-4 and V is TRBV11-2; tentatively, D is TRBD1 (6 bases). The V end lost 1 base, the J end lost 7 bases, and 16 bases lay between the germline ends. Germline V lookup: CDR1 SGHAT, CDR2 FQNNGV. The CDR3 runs 16 residues. The CDR3 region has the DNA TGTGCCAGCAGCTTAGGAACTCAGGGGTTCCGTGAAAAACTGTTTTTT. This sequence encodes CASSLGTQGFREKLFF.